This note documents a single T cell receptor beta chain sequence. Its target is unknown. Trimming stripped 1 base from V and 2 bases from J, with 0 bases between. The CDR3 totals 12 residues. From germline, CDR1 is SGHRS and CDR2 YFSETQ. Peptide-pool stimulation followed by sequencing identified expanded antigen-specific CD4+ clonotypes in the ViraFEST assay. The culture ran for roughly 10 days before CD4+ T cells were isolated. Participants got two doses of BNT162b2 or mRNA-1273 vaccine. For each well, a few million PBMC were cultured with about 9.4 IU/ml IL-2 and 8 to 10 ug/ml peptides. These data come from a study of vaccination effects on CD4 cells after COVID-19. General study results and limits: Researchers report that only 1 of 255 vaccine-induced clones in healthy vaccinees cross-reacted with common cold coronaviruses. Clonal contraction was marked in infection- and vaccine-induced clones late after vaccination.

Data came from immunoSEQ multiplex PCR; TCRdb stores just in-frame clones and leaves some out. The sample yields 13,000 to 15,000 clones, roughly 75% seen once. This chain links TRBV5-1 with TRBJ2-2; unclear D gene. The clonotype was recovered from a human donor who received a COVID-19 vaccine. The sequencing here drew on CD4+ T cells from PBMCs cultured with HCoV-NL63 spike peptides, taken after COVID-19 vaccination. The DNA for the CDR3 is TGCGCCAGCAGCTTGAACACCGGGGAGCTGTTTTTT. Translated, it gives CASSLNTGELFF.